This entry lists 10 T cell receptor beta chains sequenced from one sample in a study of blood T cell repertoires in COVID-19. Only in-frame clones appear in the TCRdb table, and some are missing; sequencing was by immunoSEQ multiplex PCR. The top ten hold approximately 4.7% of the sample, which has about 63,000 clones, 88% seen once. Sequenced material: peripheral blood. The receptors here all came from a human donor in a cohort sampled during active COVID-19.

CDR3 sequence: CASTTPGEQFF. The CDR3 coding sequence is TGTGCCAGCACCACCCCCGGGGAGCAGTTCTTC. The rearrangement uses TRBV12-3 or TRBV12-4 and TRBJ2-1, with D uncertain. The CDR3 totals 11 residues. Trimming stripped 7 bases from V and 10 bases from J, with 11 bases between.

The chain has TRBV24-1 and TRBJ2-1; 7 bases agree with TRBD2. The J segment lost 9 bases and the V segment lost 2 bases, leaving 12 bases of the junction unmatched. This CDR3 spans 16 amino acids. CDR1 KGHDR and CDR2 SFDVKD come from the germline V gene. This CDR3 is CATSDSLTSPHAEQFF. The CDR3 DNA sequence: TGTGCCACCAGTGATTCCTTGACTAGCCCCCACGCTGAGCAGTTCTTC.

This chain links TRBV6-6 with TRBJ2-3; maybe TRBD2 (5 bases). The CDR3 covers 12 residues. Trimming pared 8 bases from V and 1 base from J, leaving 7 bases between. Germline assignment: CDR1 MNHNY and CDR2 SVGAGI (reference sequence). CDR3 protein: CASAGGTDTQYF. CDR3 sequence (DNA): TGTGCCAGCGCCGGGGGCACAGATACGCAGTATTTT.

This sequence joins TRBV3-1 (or the pseudogene TRBV3-2) and TRBJ1-2; D is undetermined. Trimming took off 1 base at V and 8 bases at J, with 26 bases between the two ends. This CDR3 has 18 amino acids. Per germline, CDR1 LGHDT and CDR2 YNNKEL (reference sequence). The CDR3 nucleotides read TGTGCCAGCAGCCAAGGTTACGGGGTATTGGCCCTCGGGAGGGGCTACACCTTC. The encoded protein is CASSQGYGVLALGRGYTF.

The rearrangement joins TRBV6-5 to TRBJ2-7, with 8 bases that match TRBD2. V shed 6 bases, J shed 3 bases, and the junction held 7 bases outside the gene matches. The CDR3 extends over 14 amino acids. Germline V lookup: CDR1 MNHEY, CDR2 SVGAGI. DNA of the CDR3: TGTGCCAGCAGCTTAGGGACTAGAATCTACGAGCAGTACTTC. It is translated as CASSLGTRIYEQYF.

The chain employs TRBV25-1 and TRBJ2-7; TRBD2 matches at 12 bases. The CDR3 is made up of 14 amino acids. Germline-derived CDR1 and CDR2 are MGHDK and SYGVNS. Germline trimming cut 6 bases from V and 3 bases from J; bases unmatched to any gene: 3. CDR3 sequence (DNA): TGTGCCAGCAGCCGGACTAGCGGGGTCTACGAGCAGTACTTC. As protein: CASSRTSGVYEQYF.

The chain is built from TRBV7-2 and TRBJ2-3, with TRBD2 identical over 7 bases. The CDR3 is 14 amino acids. V trimming: 0 bases; J trimming: 6 bases; junction bases outside the gene matches: 3. Germline CDR1 and CDR2: SGHTA and FQGNSA. The CDR3 DNA reads TGTGCCAGCAGCTTAGCCGCGGGAGTGGATACGCAGTATTTT. This codes for CASSLAAGVDTQYF.

The chain employs TRBV2 and TRBJ2-5; 14 nucleotides line up with TRBD2. This CDR3 comprises 17 residues. Germline CDR1 and CDR2: SNHLY and FYNNEI. The ends lost 4 bases at V and 2 bases at J; junction bases unmatched: 6. The CDR3 nucleotides are TGTGCCAGCAGTGGGACTAGCGGGAGGAGGGGACAAGAGACCCAGTACTTC. It yields the protein CASSGTSGRRGQETQYF.

Only one count was recorded for this clone. The V call is TRBV28, the J call TRBJ2-5, with D possibly being TRBD2 (5 bases). Deletions cut 6 bases from V and 5 bases from J, with 13 bases between. The CDR3 totals 13 residues. Germline values: CDR1 MDHEN, CDR2 SYDVKM. CDR3 bases: TGTGCCAGCAGAACTACTAGGAGGGAGACCCAGTACTTC. Amino acids: CASRTTRRETQYF.

The chain recombines TRBV28 with TRBJ2-2; TRBD2 is a possible D gene (6 bases). With 3 bases removed from V and 4 bases from J, the gap between germline ends came to 24 bases. The CDR3 is made up of 19 amino acids. Germline V gene data show CDR1 as MDHEN and CDR2 as SYDVKM. The DNA of the CDR3 is TGTGCCAGCAGTTTTGAGGAGTTGTGGGGCGGGATGAGCACCGGGGAGCTGTTTTTT. Its translation: CASSFEELWGGMSTGELFF.